The rows below give T cell receptor beta chains drawn from one sample of a study of cytomegalovirus exposure and HLA in healthy donors. Method: immunoSEQ multiplex PCR; TCRdb's copy keeps in-frame clones and lacks some. The sample includes just under 70,000 clones, 75% to 85% of them seen just once. Sequencing was done on a sample of PBMCs. These receptors all stem from a human donor in good health. Both conserved end residues are part of each CDR3. D genes are given only for firm matches. Expanded clones get a size class; other rows say once, few or many, or leave the size out.

>TRBJ1-1|TRBV27|TRBD1|-
CASRVQGAGYTEAFF
TGTGCCAGCAGGGTCCAGGGGGCGGGTTACACTGAAGCTTTCTTT
>TRBJ1-2|TRBV6-1|-|-
CASSVPGSYGYTF
TGTGCCAGCAGTGTACCCGGGTCCTATGGCTACACCTTC
>TRBJ2-1|TRBV4-1|TRBD2|-
CVSSQGDGTRVGDEQFF
TGCGTCAGCAGCCAAGGGGACGGGACTAGGGTAGGAGATGAGCAGTTCTTC
>TRBJ1-4|TRBV5-1|-|-
CASSPGPNEKLFF
TGCGCCAGCAGCCCAGGCCCTAATGAAAAACTGTTTTTT
>TRBJ2-7|TRBV5-1|TRBD1|-
CASSLAGGIVYEQYF
TGCGCCAGCAGCTTGGCAGGGGGAATCGTCTACGAGCAGTACTTC
>TRBJ2-3|TRBV18|TRBD2|once
CASSPVGGGADTQYF
TGTGCCAGCTCACCAGTTGGCGGGGGGGCAGATACGCAGTATTTT
>TRBJ2-1|TRBV4-3|-|-
CASSQDIVSSYNEQFF
TGCGCCAGCAGCCAAGACATCGTGAGCTCCTACAATGAGCAGTTCTTC
>TRBJ1-2|TRBV9|TRBD1|-
CASSNGTGGRGYGYPF
TGTGCCAGCAGCAACGGGACAGGGGGCCGGGGCTATGGCTACCCCTTC
>TRBJ1-4|TRBV4-1|TRBD1|-
CASSQGFTLNPGQGDEKLFF
TGCGCCAGCAGCCAAGGATTTACGCTGAATCCGGGACAGGGAGACGAAAAACTGTTTTTT
>TRBJ2-3|TRBV5-1|-|-
CASSLEGRGTDTQYF
TGCGCCAGCAGCTTGGAGGGCAGGGGCACAGATACGCAGTATTTT
>TRBJ1-6|TRBV2|-|once
CASSDRRSGENSPLHF
TGTGCCAGCAGTGATAGAAGGTCGGGGGAGAATTCACCCCTCCACTTT
>TRBJ2-5|TRBV14|-|once
CASSGTGTTQETQYF
TGTGCCAGCAGCGGTACCGGGACAACCCAAGAGACCCAGTACTTC
>TRBJ1-2|TRBV7-2|-|-
CASSQAYGYTF
TGTGCCAGCAGTCAAGCATATGGCTACACCTTC
>TRBJ2-1|TRBV7-3|TRBD2|-
CASSLRSGGPVNEQFF
TGTGCCAGCAGCTTAAGGTCGGGGGGGCCGGTTAATGAGCAGTTCTTC
>TRBJ1-4|TRBV19|-|once
CASTQYSANEKLFF
TGTGCCAGTACCCAATACTCGGCTAATGAAAAACTGTTTTTT
>TRBJ1-5|TRBV19|-|once
CASSLGGAAQPQHF
TGTGCCAGCAGTCTCGGGGGGGCCGCTCAGCCCCAGCATTTT
>TRBJ2-7|TRBV14|-|-
CASSQDPGFYEQYF
TGTGCCAGCAGCCAAGATCCAGGGTTCTACGAGCAGTACTTC
>TRBJ2-7|TRBV6-5|TRBD2|-
CASRVAGAYEQYF
TGTGCCAGCAGGGTAGCGGGGGCCTACGAGCAGTACTTC
>TRBJ2-7|TRBV29-1|TRBD2|-
CSATRGTSGGREYF
TGCAGCGCCACCCGAGGGACTAGCGGGGGGAGGGAGTACTTC
>TRBJ2-7|TRBV6-6|-|once
CASRSPGEGEQYF
TGTGCCAGCAGAAGTCCGGGAGAGGGCGAGCAGTACTTC
>TRBJ2-5|TRBV7-7|TRBD2|-
CASSSGTGRQETQYF
TGTGCTAGCAGCTCGGGTACCGGGAGGCAAGAGACCCAGTACTTC
>TRBJ2-2|TRBV10-3|-|-
CAISATGMNGELFF
TGTGCCATCAGTGCTACAGGGATGAACGGGGAGCTGTTTTTT
>TRBJ2-1|TRBV13|-|-
CASSYQTGEQFF
TGTGCCAGCAGCTACCAGACTGGCGAGCAGTTCTTC
>TRBJ2-5|TRBV7-7|TRBD1|-
CASSPATGYQETQYF
TGTGCTAGCAGCCCCGCGACAGGGTACCAAGAGACCCAGTACTTC
>TRBJ1-2|TRBV7-6|-|once
CASSPGGDYGYTF
TGTGCCAGCAGCCCCGGGGGGGACTATGGCTACACCTTC